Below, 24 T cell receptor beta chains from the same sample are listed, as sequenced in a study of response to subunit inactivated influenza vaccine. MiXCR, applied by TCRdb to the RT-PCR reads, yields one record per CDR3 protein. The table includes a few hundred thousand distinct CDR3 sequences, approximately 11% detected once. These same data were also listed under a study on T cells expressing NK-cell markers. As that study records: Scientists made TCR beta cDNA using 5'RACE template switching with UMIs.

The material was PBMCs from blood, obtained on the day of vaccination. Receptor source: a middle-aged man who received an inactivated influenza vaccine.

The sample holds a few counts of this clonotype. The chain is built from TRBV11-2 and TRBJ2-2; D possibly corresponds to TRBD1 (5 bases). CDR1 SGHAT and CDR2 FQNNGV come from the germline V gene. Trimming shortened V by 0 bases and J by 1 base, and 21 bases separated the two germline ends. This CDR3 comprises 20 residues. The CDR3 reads CASSLDPVCGAGRNTGELFF. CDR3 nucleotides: TGTGCCAGCAGCTTAGATCCAGTTTGTGGTGCAGGGCGGAACACCGGGGAGCTGTTTTTT.

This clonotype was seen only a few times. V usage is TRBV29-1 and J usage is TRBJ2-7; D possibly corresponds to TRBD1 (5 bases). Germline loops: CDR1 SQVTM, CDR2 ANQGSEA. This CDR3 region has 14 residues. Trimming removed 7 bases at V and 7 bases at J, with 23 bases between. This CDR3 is CSAEDSFPGGEQYF. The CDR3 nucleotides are TGCAGCGCCGAAGACAGTTTTCCTGGCGGAGAGCAGTACTTC.

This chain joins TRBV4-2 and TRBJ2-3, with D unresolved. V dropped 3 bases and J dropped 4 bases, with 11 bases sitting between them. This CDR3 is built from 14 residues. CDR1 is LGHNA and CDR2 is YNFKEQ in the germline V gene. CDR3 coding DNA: TGTGCCAGCAGCCAGGAAGGGATCCCAGATACGCAGTATTTT. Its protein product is CASSQEGIPDTQYF.

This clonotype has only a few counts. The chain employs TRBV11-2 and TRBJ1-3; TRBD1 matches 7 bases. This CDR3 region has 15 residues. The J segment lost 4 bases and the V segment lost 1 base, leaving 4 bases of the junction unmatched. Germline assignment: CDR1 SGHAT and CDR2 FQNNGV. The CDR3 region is CASSLASGQGNTIYF. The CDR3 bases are TGTGCCAGCAGCTTAGCCTCGGGACAGGGAAACACCATATATTTT.

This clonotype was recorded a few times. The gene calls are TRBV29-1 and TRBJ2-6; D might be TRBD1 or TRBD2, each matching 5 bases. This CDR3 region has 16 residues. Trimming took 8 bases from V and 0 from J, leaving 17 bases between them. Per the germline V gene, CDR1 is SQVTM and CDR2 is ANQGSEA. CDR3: CSSDGGACSGANVLTF. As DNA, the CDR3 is TGCAGCTCCGATGGGGGTGCCTGCTCTGGGGCCAACGTCCTGACTTTC.

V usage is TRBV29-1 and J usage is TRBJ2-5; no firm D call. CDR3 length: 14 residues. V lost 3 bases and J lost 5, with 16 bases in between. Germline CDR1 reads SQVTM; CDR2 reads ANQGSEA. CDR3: CSVEFRTIEETQYF. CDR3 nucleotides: TGCAGCGTTGAGTTCAGGACGATTGAGGAGACCCAGTACTTC.

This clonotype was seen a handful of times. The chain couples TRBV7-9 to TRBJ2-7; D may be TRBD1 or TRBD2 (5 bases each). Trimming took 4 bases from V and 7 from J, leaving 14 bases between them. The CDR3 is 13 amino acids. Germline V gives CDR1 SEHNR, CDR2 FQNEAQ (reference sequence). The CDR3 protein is CASSSGTPGEQYF. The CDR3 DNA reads TGTGCCAGCAGCTCCGGGACGCCGGGAGAGCAGTACTTC.

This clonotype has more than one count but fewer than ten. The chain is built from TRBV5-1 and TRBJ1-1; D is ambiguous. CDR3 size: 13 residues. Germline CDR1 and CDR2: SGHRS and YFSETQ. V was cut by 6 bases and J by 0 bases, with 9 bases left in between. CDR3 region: CASKEPMNTEAFF. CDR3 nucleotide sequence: TGCGCCAGCAAGGAGCCTATGAACACTGAAGCTTTCTTT.

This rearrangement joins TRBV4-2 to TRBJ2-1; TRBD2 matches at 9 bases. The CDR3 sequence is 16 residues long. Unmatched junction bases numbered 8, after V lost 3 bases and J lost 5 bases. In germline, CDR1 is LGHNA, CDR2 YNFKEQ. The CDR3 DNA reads TGTGCCAGCAGCCAGACGCCCGGGACTAGCCACAATGAGCAGTTCTTC. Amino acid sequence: CASSQTPGTSHNEQFF.

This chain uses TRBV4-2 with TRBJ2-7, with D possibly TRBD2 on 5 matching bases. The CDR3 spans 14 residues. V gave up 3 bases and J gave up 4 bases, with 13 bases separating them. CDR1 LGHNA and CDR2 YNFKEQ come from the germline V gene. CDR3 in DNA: TGTGCCAGCAGCCATCAGGACCGGGGATACGAGCAGTACTTC. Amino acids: CASSHQDRGYEQYF.

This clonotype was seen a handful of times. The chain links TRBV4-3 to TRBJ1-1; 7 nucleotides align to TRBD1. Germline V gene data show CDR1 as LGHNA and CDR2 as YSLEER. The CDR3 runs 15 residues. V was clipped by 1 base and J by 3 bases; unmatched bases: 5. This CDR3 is CASSQVGRGYTEAFF. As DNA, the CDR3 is TGCGCCAGCAGCCAAGTCGGCAGGGGGTACACTGAAGCTTTCTTT.

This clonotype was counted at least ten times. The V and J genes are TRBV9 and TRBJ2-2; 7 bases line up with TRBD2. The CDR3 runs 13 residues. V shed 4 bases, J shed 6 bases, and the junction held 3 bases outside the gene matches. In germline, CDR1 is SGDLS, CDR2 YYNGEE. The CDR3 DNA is TGTGCCAGCAGCTTGACTAGCCCCGGGGAGCTGTTTTTT. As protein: CASSLTSPGELFF.

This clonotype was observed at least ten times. CDR3 sequence (DNA): TGCAGCGTTCTGGGTGGGGTGTCCAACACAGATACGCAGTATTTT. Its translation: CSVLGGVSNTDTQYF. This sequence joins TRBV29-1 and TRBJ2-3; D unresolved. Germline V gene sequence: CDR1 SQVTM, CDR2 ANQGSEA. The CDR3 covers 15 residues. The V gene lost 5 bases and the J gene lost 2 bases, with 17 bases spanning the gap.

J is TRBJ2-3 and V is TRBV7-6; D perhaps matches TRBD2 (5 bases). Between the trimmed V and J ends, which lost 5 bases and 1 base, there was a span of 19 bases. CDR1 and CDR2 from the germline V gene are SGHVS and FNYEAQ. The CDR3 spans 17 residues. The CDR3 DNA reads TGTGCCAGCAGCCCCCGTGGACGGGAAAGGGGCACAGATACGCAGTATTTT. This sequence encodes CASSPRGRERGTDTQYF.

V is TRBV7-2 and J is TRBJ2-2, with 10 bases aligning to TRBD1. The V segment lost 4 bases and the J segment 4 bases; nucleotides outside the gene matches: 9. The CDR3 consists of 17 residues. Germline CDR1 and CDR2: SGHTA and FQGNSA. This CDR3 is CASSSPRDRGPTGELFF. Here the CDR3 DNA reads TGTGCCAGCAGCTCTCCCCGGGACAGGGGTCCCACCGGGGAGCTGTTTTTT. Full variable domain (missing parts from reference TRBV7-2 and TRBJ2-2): GAGVSQSPSNKVTEKGKDVELRCDPISGHTALYWYRQSLGQGLEFLIYFQGNSAPDKSGLPSDRFSAERTGGSVSTLTIQRTQQEDSAVYLCASSSPRDRGPTGELFFGEGSRLTVL.

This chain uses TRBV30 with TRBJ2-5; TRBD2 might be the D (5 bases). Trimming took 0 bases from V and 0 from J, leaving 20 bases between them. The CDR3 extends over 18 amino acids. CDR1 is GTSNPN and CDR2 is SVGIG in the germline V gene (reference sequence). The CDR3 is CAWSVRLAIVVDQETQYF. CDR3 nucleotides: TGTGCCTGGAGTGTCCGCCTAGCCATAGTGGTGGACCAAGAGACCCAGTACTTC.

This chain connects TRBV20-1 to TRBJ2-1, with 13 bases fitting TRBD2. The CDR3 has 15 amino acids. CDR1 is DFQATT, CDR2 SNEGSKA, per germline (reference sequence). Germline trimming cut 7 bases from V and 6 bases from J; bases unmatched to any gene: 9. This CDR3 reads CSVQAGTSGINEQFF. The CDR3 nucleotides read TGCAGTGTTCAAGCCGGGACTAGCGGGATCAATGAGCAGTTCTTC.

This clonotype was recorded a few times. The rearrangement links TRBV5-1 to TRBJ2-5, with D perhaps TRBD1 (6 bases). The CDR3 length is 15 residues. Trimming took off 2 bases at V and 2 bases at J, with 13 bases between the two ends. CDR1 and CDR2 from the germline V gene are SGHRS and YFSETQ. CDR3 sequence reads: CASSLNNQGQETQYF. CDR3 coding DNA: TGCGCCAGCAGCTTAAATAACCAGGGGCAAGAGACCCAGTACTTC.

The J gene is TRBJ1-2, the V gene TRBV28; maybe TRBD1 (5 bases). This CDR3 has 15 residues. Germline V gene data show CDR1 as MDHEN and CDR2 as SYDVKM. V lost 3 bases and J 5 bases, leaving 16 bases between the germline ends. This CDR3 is CASSFGQGKYYGYTF. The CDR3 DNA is TGTGCCAGCAGTTTTGGGCAGGGAAAGTATTATGGCTACACCTTC.

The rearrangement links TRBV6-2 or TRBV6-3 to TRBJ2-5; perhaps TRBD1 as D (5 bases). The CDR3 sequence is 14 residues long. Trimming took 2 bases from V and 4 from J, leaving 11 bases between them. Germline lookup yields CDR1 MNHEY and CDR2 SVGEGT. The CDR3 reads CASSYSPGLETQYF. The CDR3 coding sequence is TGTGCCAGCAGTTACAGCCCAGGGCTAGAGACCCAGTACTTC.

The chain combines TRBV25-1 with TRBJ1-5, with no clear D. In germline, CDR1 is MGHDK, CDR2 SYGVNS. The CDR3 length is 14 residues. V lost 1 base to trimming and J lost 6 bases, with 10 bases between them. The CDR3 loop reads CASSEWLESQPQHF. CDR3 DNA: TGTGCCAGCAGTGAATGGTTAGAAAGTCAGCCCCAGCATTTT.

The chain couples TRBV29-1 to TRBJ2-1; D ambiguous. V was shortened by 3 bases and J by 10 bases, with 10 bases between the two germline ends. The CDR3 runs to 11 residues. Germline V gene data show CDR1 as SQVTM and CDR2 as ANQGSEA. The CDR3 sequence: CSVEWAAEQFF. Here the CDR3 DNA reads TGCAGCGTTGAGTGGGCAGCGGAGCAGTTCTTC.

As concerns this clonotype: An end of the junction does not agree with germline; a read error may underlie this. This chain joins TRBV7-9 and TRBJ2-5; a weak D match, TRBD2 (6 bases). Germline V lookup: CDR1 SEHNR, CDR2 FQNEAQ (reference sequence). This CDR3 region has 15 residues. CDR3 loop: CASGLPGLGVGTQYF. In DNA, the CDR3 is TGTGCCAGCGGCTTGCCGGGACTCGGGGTCGGGACCCAGTACTTC.

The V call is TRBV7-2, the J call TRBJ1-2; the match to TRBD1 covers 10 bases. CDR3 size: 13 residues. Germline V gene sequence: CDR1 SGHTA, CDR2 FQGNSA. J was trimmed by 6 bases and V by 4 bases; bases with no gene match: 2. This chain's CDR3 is CASSSGTGDGYTF. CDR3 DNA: TGTGCCAGCAGCTCCGGGACAGGGGATGGCTACACCTTC.